This TCR beta chain was obtained from a study of blood T cell repertoires in COVID-19. Study at large: There were acute and convalescent COVID-19 samples, and they came from the United States, Italy and Spain. T cells, B-cell-depleted T cells, or PBMCs supplied cDNA or gDNA.

The CDR3 is 19 amino acids. V was clipped by 2 bases and J by 13 bases; unmatched bases: 23. This clone was seen only a few times. Produced via immunoSEQ multiplex PCR; TCRdb's table is partial and in-frame only. The data hold roughly 200,000 clones, with 70% to 90% observed a single time. The rearrangement joins TRBV23-1 to TRBJ1-6, with 7 nucleotides matching TRBD1. TRBV23-1 is an open reading frame, and its role is uncertain. The sequencing sample was made of peripheral blood. This receptor was obtained from a woman of 80 years or more with acute or convalescent COVID-19. The CDR3 DNA is TGCGCCAGCAGTCAACCGACAGGGAACCGCCTTTATCACTTAGCGCCCCTCCACTTT. This gives the protein CASSQPTGNRLYHLAPLHF.